Only a few counts were recorded for the clone carrying this T cell receptor beta chain. The CDR3 length is 14 residues. J gave up 2 bases and V 3 bases, and 5 bases lay outside the gene matches. From germline, CDR1 is DFQATT and CDR2 SNEGSKA (reference sequence). These data belong to a study of blood T cell repertoires in COVID-19. The cohort comprised adults aged about 18 to 100 years residing in approximately 25 US areas. Donors in Cohort 3 counted as recovered after two negative PCRs, clearance, or symptom resolution. Original data processing: Reference gene primer amplification gave nucleated cell count estimates. Assay: immunoSEQ multiplex PCR; the TCRdb copy retains only in-frame clones and omits some. D and trimming come from the DNA, and the V and J calls and clone size come from that table. The table records some 260,000 clones, about nine tenths of them present only once.

Sequencing was carried out using PBMCs or T cells enriched from blood (not recorded which). This sequence was found in a woman aged 18 to 35 who had recovered from COVID-19. V is TRBV20-1 and J is TRBJ2-3, with 7 bases lining up with TRBD2. The CDR3 region is CSASNGGTTDTQYF. In DNA, the CDR3 is TGCAGTGCTAGTAACGGGGGGACCACAGATACGCAGTATTTT.